The 10 T cell receptor beta chains listed next were all sequenced from one sample in a study of vaccination and CD4 T cells after COVID-19. Oncomine TCR Beta short-read sequencing was applied to DNA from cultured CD4+ T cells. TCRdb ran MiXCR on the PCR reads and lists one entry per CDR3 protein. The table lists approximately 4,100 distinct CDR3 sequences, over 20% of them singletons. This sample's treatment: approximately nine-day PBMC culture with coronavirus spike peptide pools or control peptides (ViraFEST assay). Their cognate antigens are unknown. Sequenced: CD4+ T cells from blood, cultured in vitro. These receptors were obtained from a human donor who had recovered from COVID-19.

This sequence joins TRBV5-6 and TRBJ1-5; possible D gene TRBD1, 5 bases. V lost 1 base and J lost 6, with 32 bases in between. The germline V gene encodes CDR1 SGHDT and CDR2 YYEEEE. The CDR3 totals 21 residues. The CDR3, as DNA: TGTGCCAGCAGCTTGTACAGCGTCTGGGGGTCGACGGGCGCGGTCTCTCAGCCCCAGCATTTT. It is translated as CASSLYSVWGSTGAVSQPQHF. Full variable domain (rest looked up from reference TRBV5-6 and TRBJ1-5): DAGVTQSPTHLIKTRGQQVTLRCSPKSGHDTVSWYQQALGQGPQFIFQYYEEEERQRGNFPDRFSGHQFPNYSSELNVNALLLGDSALYLCASSLYSVWGSTGAVSQPQHFGDGTRLSIL.

This clonotype is labeled medium-sized. The rearrangement links TRBV27 to TRBJ1-1; D remains unclear. This CDR3 comprises 14 residues. Germline CDR1 is MNHEY and CDR2 is SMNVEV (reference sequence). The V gene lost 5 bases and the J gene lost 1 base, with 11 bases spanning the gap. CDR3 region: CASSTRTANTEAFF. CDR3 DNA: TGTGCCAGCAGTACCCGCACGGCGAACACTGAAGCTTTCTTT.

The chain recombines TRBV12-3 or TRBV12-4 with TRBJ2-5, with 9 bases aligning to TRBD2. The CDR3 loop spans 16 amino acids. Trimming at V came to 3 bases and at J to 1 base, leaving 6 bases not matched to a gene. This CDR3 is CASSFGLAGTQETQYF. For the CDR3, the DNA is TGTGCCAGCAGTTTCGGTCTAGCGGGGACCCAAGAGACCCAGTACTTC.

The J gene is TRBJ1-6, the V gene TRBV7-9, with TRBD1 identical over 7 bases. Unmatched junction bases numbered 15, after V lost 1 base and J lost 6 bases. CDR1 is SEHNR and CDR2 is FQNEAQ in the germline V gene (reference sequence). This CDR3 is 19 amino acids long. CDR3 sequence: CASSLDHRGQLSFNSPLHF. CDR3 DNA: TGTGCCAGCAGCTTAGATCACAGGGGACAACTCTCTTTTAATTCACCCCTCCACTTT.

There are a few counts of this clonotype. The chain is built from TRBV12-3 or TRBV12-4 and TRBJ1-1, with TRBD1 identical over 7 bases. The CDR3 consists of 12 residues. Trimming took 7 bases from V and 3 from J; bases not matched to a gene: 2. Here the CDR3 DNA reads TGTGCCAGCACGGACAGGTACACTGAAGCTTTCTTT. It encodes CASTDRYTEAFF.

The chain recombines TRBV30 with TRBJ1-2; D call uncertain. With 1 base removed from V and 3 bases from J, the gap between germline ends came to 9 bases. There are 13 residues in the CDR3. Germline CDR1 GTSNPN, CDR2 SVGIG (reference sequence). This CDR3 reads CAWSGTTDYGYTF. CDR3 coding DNA: TGTGCCTGGAGTGGGACTACAGACTATGGCTACACCTTC. Variable domain in full (rest from reference TRBV30 and TRBJ1-2): SQTIHQWPATLVQPVGSPLSLECTVEGTSNPNLYWYRQAAGRGLQLLFYSVGIGQISSEVPQNLSASRPQDRQFILSSKKLLLSDSGFYLCAWSGTTDYGYTFGSGTRLTVV.

The genes are TRBV7-9 and TRBJ1-2; D ambiguous. Trimming left V 3 bases short and J 5 bases short, with 10 bases between. CDR3 length equals 13 residues. Germline CDR1 SEHNR, CDR2 FQNEAQ (reference sequence). The DNA for the CDR3 is TGTGCCAGCAGCTTGTTATCGGGGTATGGCTACACCTTC. It specifies CASSLLSGYGYTF.

The genes are TRBV30 and TRBJ2-2, with D unresolved. The CDR3 covers 11 residues. Per germline, CDR1 GTSNPN and CDR2 SVGIG (reference sequence). Trimming pared 4 bases from V and 3 bases from J, leaving 3 bases between. CDR3 sequence: CAWKDTGELFF. Written as DNA, the CDR3 is TGTGCCTGGAAGGACACCGGGGAGCTGTTTTTT.

This clonotype has just a few counts. This chain uses TRBV3-1 with TRBJ1-6; 9 positions agree with TRBD1. The CDR3 has 17 residues. Trimming took 1 base from V and 5 from J; bases not matched to a gene: 6. Germline CDR1 is LGHDT and CDR2 is YNNKEL (reference sequence). The CDR3 sequence is CASSQGGTGWNNSPLHF. The CDR3 coding sequence is TGTGCCAGCAGCCAAGGGGGGACAGGGTGGAATAATTCACCCCTCCACTTT.

The chain carries TRBV11-2 and TRBJ1-1; D might be TRBD1 (6 bases). This CDR3 has 14 amino acids. In germline, CDR1 is SGHAT, CDR2 FQNNGV. Trimming cost V 3 bases and J 5 bases, with 13 bases left between them. Written as DNA, the CDR3 is TGTGCCAGCAGCTTGCACAGGGATGTAACTGAAGCTTTCTTT. Translation gives CASSLHRDVTEAFF.